A selection of T cell receptor beta chains follows, all from one sample in a study of siplizumab effects on memory and regulatory T cells. The method was immunoSEQ multiplex PCR; TCRdb's version includes in-frame clones alone and lacks a portion of them. The data contain over 100,000 clones, just over 90% of them seen just once; the ten biggest clones take up more than 0.65%. Material: Tregs sorted from blood. These receptors were collected from a human donor in good health. Each CDR3 is given with its conserved first and last residue. Fields, in order: J gene, D gene, V gene, clone size, CDR3 DNA, CDR3 protein. A D gene is named only where the DNA matches it firmly. Size values are once, few and many counts, or a class for expanded clones, and some rows have none.

>TRBJ1-4|NA|TRBV5-1|NA
TGCGCCAGCAGCCGAGACAGGCCCCATGAAAAACTGTTTTTT
CASSRDRPHEKLFF
>TRBJ2-7|TRBD1|TRBV6-6|NA
TGTGCCAGCAGTTACTCGTCAGGGGGCGAGCAGTACTTC
CASSYSSGGEQYF
>TRBJ2-1|NA|TRBV18|once
TGTGCCAGCTCACCGGTGGGGGCGGGGACCTACAATGAGCAGTTCTTC
CASSPVGAGTYNEQFF
>TRBJ2-2|TRBD2|TRBV6-1|NA
TGTGCCAGCAGTGAAGTTACTAGCGGGAACACCGGGGAGCTGTTTTTT
CASSEVTSGNTGELFF
>TRBJ2-5|NA|TRBV20-1|few
TGCAGTGCTGGACAAGAGACCCAGTACTTC
CSAGQETQYF
>TRBJ2-1|TRBD1|TRBV5-1|NA
TGCGCCAGCAGCCTAACGGGGACAGGGGGCTACAATGAGCAGTTCTTC
CASSLTGTGGYNEQFF
>TRBJ2-2|TRBD2|TRBV5-1|NA
TGCGCCAGCGGGGGACTAGCGGGAATCTCCGGGGAGCTGTTTTTT
CASGGLAGISGELFF
>TRBJ2-5|NA|TRBV5-6|NA
TGTGCCAGCAGTACCTCTCGGGGGAACCAAGAGACCCAGTACTTC
CASSTSRGNQETQYF
>TRBJ2-3|TRBD2|TRBV19|NA
TGTGCCAGTCGAGGACTAGCGGGAGCGGTCGTAACAGATACGCAGTATTTT
CASRGLAGAVVTDTQYF
>TRBJ2-3|NA|TRBV12-5|NA
TGTGCTAGTGGCCCGACCGGAGATACGCAGTATTTT
CASGPTGDTQYF
>TRBJ2-5|TRBD2|TRBV9|NA
TGTGCCAGCAGCGTTAACTATGCGGGGGGGATCCCGGAGACCCAGTACTTC
CASSVNYAGGIPETQYF
>TRBJ1-5|NA|TRBV6-1|NA
TGTGCCAGCAGTGAACATGTAGCAGGCGCTCAGCCCCAGCATTTT
CASSEHVAGAQPQHF
>TRBJ2-5|NA|TRBV6-1|once
TGTGCCAGTGGCTACAGGGCATTCCCCCAAGAGACCCAGTACTTC
CASGYRAFPQETQYF
>TRBJ2-5|NA|TRBV7-2|NA
TGTGCCAGCAGCCGAGGGGGGTTTGGGGAGACCCAGTACTTC
CASSRGGFGETQYF
>TRBJ1-1|NA|TRBV7-9|NA
TGTGCCAGCAGCCTGCGGGGGTCGGTAGTCGCTGAAGCTTTCTTT
CASSLRGSVVAEAFF